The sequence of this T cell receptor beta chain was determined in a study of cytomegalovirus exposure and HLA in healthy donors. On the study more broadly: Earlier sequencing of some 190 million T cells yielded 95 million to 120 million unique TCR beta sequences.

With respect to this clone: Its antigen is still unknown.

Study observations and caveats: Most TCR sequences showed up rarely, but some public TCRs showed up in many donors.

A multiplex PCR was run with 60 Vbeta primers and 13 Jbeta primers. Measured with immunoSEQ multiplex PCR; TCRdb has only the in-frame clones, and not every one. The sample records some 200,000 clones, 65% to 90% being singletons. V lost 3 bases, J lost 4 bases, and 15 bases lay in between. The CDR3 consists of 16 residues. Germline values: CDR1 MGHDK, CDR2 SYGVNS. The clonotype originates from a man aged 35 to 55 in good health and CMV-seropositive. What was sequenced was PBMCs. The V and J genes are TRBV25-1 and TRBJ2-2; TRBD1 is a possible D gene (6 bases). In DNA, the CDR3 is TGTGCCAGCAGTGAGTTACAGGGAGAGGCCACCGGGGAGCTGTTTTTT. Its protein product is CASSELQGEATGELFF.